These 21 T cell receptor beta chains were sequenced from one sample in a study of glioma-infiltrating T cells. The iRepertoire nested amplicon-rescue multiplex PCR amplified TCR alpha and beta CDR3s from RNA. TCRdb processed the multiplex PCR reads anew with MiXCR; each CDR3 protein has one entry. The table records more than 300,000 distinct CDR3 sequences, 41% of them present only once. Sequencing was carried out using glioma tissue, nonneoplastic brain tissue, or PBMCs (not recorded which). The receptors originated from a human donor with low-grade glioma or glioblastoma, undergoing nonglioma brain surgery, or in good health (not recorded which).

This clonotype was observed a single time. The rearrangement joins TRBV4-3 to TRBJ2-3, with 11 bases identical to TRBD2. The trim removed 0 bases at V and 0 bases at J, leaving 5 bases unmatched. The CDR3 runs to 18 residues. Per germline, CDR1 LGHNA and CDR2 YSLEER. CDR3 sequence: CASSQDLRTSGSTDTQYF. The CDR3 nucleotides are TGCGCCAGCAGCCAAGACCTTAGGACTAGCGGGAGCACAGATACGCAGTATTTT.

This clonotype was observed a few times. V and J are TRBV2 and TRBJ1-5, with a tentative D call TRBD1 (6 bases). In germline, CDR1 is SNHLY, CDR2 FYNNEI. Trimming removed 6 bases at V and 3 bases at J, with 12 bases between. The CDR3 covers 14 residues. CDR3 protein: CASRKGDFNQPQHF. The CDR3 region has the DNA TGTGCCAGCAGGAAGGGGGACTTCAATCAGCCCCAGCATTTT.

The V and J genes are TRBV6-1 and TRBJ2-7; D call uncertain. The CDR3 totals 15 residues. Trimming stripped 10 bases from V and 2 bases from J, with 21 bases between. CDR1 and CDR2 from the germline V gene are MNHNS and SASEGT. CDR3 DNA sequence: TGTGCCACCGCCCTCGGGCGGAGTGTCACCTACGAGCAGTACTTC. Its translation: CATALGRSVTYEQYF.

This clonotype has at least ten counts. The V and J genes are TRBV28 and TRBJ2-7; 9 nucleotides match TRBD1. The CDR3 extends over 13 amino acids. V gave up 5 bases and J gave up 6 bases; unmatched junction bases: 5. Germline assignment: CDR1 MDHEN and CDR2 SYDVKM. This CDR3 is CASSVTGGAEQYF. The CDR3 region has the DNA TGTGCCAGCAGTGTTACAGGGGGCGCCGAGCAGTACTTC.

This clonotype was picked up a small number of times. The rearrangement links TRBV2 to TRBJ2-5; 9 bases agree with TRBD2. There are 15 residues in the CDR3. The trim removed 8 bases at V and 4 bases at J, leaving 11 bases unmatched. Germline V gives CDR1 SNHLY, CDR2 FYNNEI. This CDR3 reads CASAGGAGGRETQYF. The CDR3 DNA follows: TGTGCCAGCGCAGGCGGTGCGGGAGGGCGAGAGACCCAGTACTTC.

A few counts support this clonotype. The V call is TRBV28, the J call TRBJ2-3; TRBD2 aligns across 8 bases. The germline V gene encodes CDR1 MDHEN and CDR2 SYDVKM. Germline trimming cut 7 bases from V and 0 bases from J; bases unmatched to any gene: 6. The CDR3 is 15 residues long. CDR3 in DNA: TGTGCCAGCATAGAAAGCGGGGGCAGCACAGATACGCAGTATTTT. It codes for CASIESGGSTDTQYF.

This clonotype was seen just once. A much larger clone lies one base from this, so it may be a read error. The chain couples TRBV28 to TRBJ1-5; D is uncertain. Germline CDR1 is MDHEN and CDR2 is SYDVKM. The CDR3 is 14 residues long. CDR3 protein: CASRDSYSYQPQHF. For the CDR3, the DNA is TGTGCCAGCAGAGACTCTTATAGCTATCAGCCCCAGCATTTT.

The sample holds many counts of this clonotype. This chain links TRBV28 with TRBJ1-5; no reliable D call. Deletions cut 3 bases from V and 5 bases from J, with 11 bases between. The CDR3 is 14 residues long. CDR1 and CDR2 from the germline V gene are MDHEN and SYDVKM. The CDR3 sequence: CASSFGQLDQPQHF. The CDR3 DNA follows: TGTGCCAGCAGTTTTGGTCAGTTAGATCAGCCCCAGCATTTT.

In its sample, this clonotype was seen once. The chain employs TRBV6-1 and TRBJ2-1; 8 nucleotides agree with TRBD2. CDR3 length: 15 amino acids. Germline values: CDR1 MNHNS, CDR2 SASEGT. Trimming at V came to 6 bases and at J to 8 bases, leaving 12 bases not matched to a gene. CDR3 amino acids: CASRVKESGSYEQFF. CDR3 nucleotide sequence: TGTGCCAGCAGGGTGAAAGAAAGCGGGAGCTATGAGCAGTTCTTC.

The gene calls are TRBV4-1 and TRBJ2-7; D possibly corresponds to TRBD1 (6 bases). Germline V gene sequence: CDR1 MGHRA, CDR2 YSYEKL. V was trimmed by 4 bases and J by 4 bases, leaving 14 bases between them. This CDR3 region has 14 residues. The CDR3 spells CASSRRVRGYEQYF. CDR3 coding DNA: TGCGCCAGCAGCCGCCGGGTCAGGGGATACGAGCAGTACTTC.

V gene TRBV11-2 combines with J gene TRBJ2-3; D might be TRBD1 (5 bases). The CDR3 is 17 residues long. Germline V lookup: CDR1 SGHAT, CDR2 FQNNGV. The ends were cut back, 7 bases at V and 2 bases at J, with 22 bases in the middle. The CDR3 loop is CASTPAWQGFHTDTQYF. DNA of the CDR3: TGTGCCAGCACCCCAGCTTGGCAGGGTTTCCACACAGATACGCAGTATTTT.

This chain connects TRBV7-2 to TRBJ2-3; no definite D call. V was shortened by 1 base and J by 2 bases, with 16 bases between the two germline ends. CDR3 length equals 17 residues. Germline-derived CDR1 and CDR2 are SGHTA and FQGNSA. CDR3 bases: TGTGCCAGCAGCTTAGAGCTGGAACTCGGTGTCACAGATACGCAGTATTTT. Encoded protein: CASSLELELGVTDTQYF.

In DNA form, the CDR3 reads TGTGCCAGCAGTCCCCGGGGGAAAGCCTACGAGCAGTACTTC. Amino acids: CASSPRGKAYEQYF. V and J are TRBV28 and TRBJ2-7; possible D gene TRBD2, 6 bases. Germline V gene data show CDR1 as MDHEN and CDR2 as SYDVKM. There are 14 residues in the CDR3. V lost 5 bases to trimming and J lost 2 bases, with 13 bases between them. Full variable domain (rest looked up from reference TRBV28 and TRBJ2-7): DVKVTQSSRYLVKRTGEKVFLECVQDMDHENMFWYRQDPGLGLRLIYFSYDVKMKEKGDIPEGYSVSREKKERFSLILESASTNQTSMYLCASSPRGKAYEQYFGPGTRLTVT.

This clonotype has at least ten counts. The chain links TRBV20-1 to TRBJ1-2; D gene ambiguous. Deletions cut 6 bases from V and 3 bases from J, with 17 bases between. The CDR3 is made up of 14 amino acids. CDR1 is DFQATT and CDR2 is SNEGSKA in the germline V gene (reference sequence). The CDR3 DNA is TGCAGTGCCCCACCTGAGCAGTTACACTATGGCTACACCTTC. It specifies CSAPPEQLHYGYTF.

This chain connects TRBV11-2 to TRBJ2-7; TRBD2 is a possible D gene (5 bases). The CDR3 loop spans 14 amino acids. V dropped 1 base and J dropped 6 bases, with 13 bases sitting between them. In germline, CDR1 is SGHAT, CDR2 FQNNGV. CDR3 nucleotide sequence: TGTGCCAGCAGCTTAGCACCTACTAGTCCCGAGCAGTACTTC. This gives the protein CASSLAPTSPEQYF.

Concerning this clonotype itself: Possible read error: a much larger clone is one base away. The chain recombines TRBV20-1 with TRBJ1-1; 10 nucleotides match TRBD1. J was trimmed by 3 bases and V by 1 base; bases with no gene match: 8. The CDR3 loop spans 16 amino acids. The germline V gene encodes CDR1 DFQATT and CDR2 SNEGSKA (reference sequence). The CDR3: CSARAPGQGLDTEAFF. The CDR3, as DNA: TGCAGTGCTAGAGCACCGGGACAGGGGTTGGACACTGAAGCTTTCTTT.

This rearrangement joins TRBV7-2 to TRBJ1-2; TRBD1 matches 8 bases. With 5 bases clipped from V and 1 base from J, the junction kept 3 bases outside the gene matches. This CDR3 has 14 residues. The germline V gene encodes CDR1 SGHTA and CDR2 FQGNSA. The CDR3 spells CASSIDRGNYGYTF. As DNA, the CDR3 is TGTGCCAGCAGCATTGACAGGGGTAACTATGGCTACACCTTC.

The chain links TRBV7-2 to TRBJ2-1; D assignment may be TRBD1 or TRBD2 (6 bases each). The V gene lost 5 bases and the J gene lost 3 bases, with 20 bases spanning the gap. CDR3 length equals 17 residues. Germline values: CDR1 SGHTA, CDR2 FQGNSA. The CDR3 sequence is CASSQGRGGYGYNEQFF. CDR3 sequence (DNA): TGTGCCAGCAGCCAAGGACGAGGGGGGTATGGCTACAATGAGCAGTTCTTC.

The chain is built from TRBV7-9 and TRBJ1-2; D remains ambiguous. Germline assignment: CDR1 SEHNR and CDR2 FQNEAQ (reference sequence). The CDR3 runs 13 residues. V lost 3 bases to trimming and J lost 6 bases, with 11 bases between them. Here the CDR3 reads CASSFLGSHGYTF. CDR3 bases: TGTGCCAGCAGCTTTCTGGGTTCTCATGGCTACACCTTC.

With respect to this clonotype: One junction end does not reproduce the germline sequence, and a read error may be involved. The CDR3 nucleotides read TGCGCCAGCAGCCAAGATGAGCTGAGCTATAATTCACCCCTCCACTTT. The encoded protein is CASSQDELSYNSPLHF. This chain joins TRBV7-2 and TRBJ1-6; unclear D gene. Germline CDR1 is SGHTA and CDR2 is FQGNSA. This CDR3 contains 16 residues. Complete variable domain (other parts from reference TRBV7-2 and TRBJ1-6): GAGVSQSPSNKVTEKGKDVELRCDPISGHTALYWYRQSLGQGLEFLIYFQGNSAPDKSGLPSDRFSAERTGGSVSTLTIQRTQQEDSAVYLCASSQDELSYNSPLHFGNGTRLTVT.

This clonotype was detected many times. The chain couples TRBV28 to TRBJ1-2, with D unresolved. The ends were cut back, 8 bases at V and 8 bases at J, with 15 bases in the middle. Germline values: CDR1 MDHEN, CDR2 SYDVKM. The CDR3 extends over 12 amino acids. CDR3 sequence reads: CASGGTDGGYTF. The CDR3 coding sequence is TGTGCCAGCGGAGGAACAGACGGCGGCTACACCTTC.